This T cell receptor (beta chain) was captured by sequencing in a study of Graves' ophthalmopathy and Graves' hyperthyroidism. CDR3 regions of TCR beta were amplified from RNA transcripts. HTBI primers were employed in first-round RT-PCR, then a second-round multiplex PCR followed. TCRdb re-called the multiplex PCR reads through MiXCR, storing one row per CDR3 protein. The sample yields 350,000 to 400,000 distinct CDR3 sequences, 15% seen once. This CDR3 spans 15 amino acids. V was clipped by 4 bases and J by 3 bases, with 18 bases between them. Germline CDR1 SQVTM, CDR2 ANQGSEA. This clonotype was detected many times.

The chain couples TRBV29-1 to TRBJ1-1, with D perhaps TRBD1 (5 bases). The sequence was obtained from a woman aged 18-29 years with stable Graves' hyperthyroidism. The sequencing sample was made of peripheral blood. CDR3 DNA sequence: TGCAGCGTTGGGGATCCAGGGTTAGGTGACACTGAAGCTTTCTTT. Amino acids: CSVGDPGLGDTEAFF.